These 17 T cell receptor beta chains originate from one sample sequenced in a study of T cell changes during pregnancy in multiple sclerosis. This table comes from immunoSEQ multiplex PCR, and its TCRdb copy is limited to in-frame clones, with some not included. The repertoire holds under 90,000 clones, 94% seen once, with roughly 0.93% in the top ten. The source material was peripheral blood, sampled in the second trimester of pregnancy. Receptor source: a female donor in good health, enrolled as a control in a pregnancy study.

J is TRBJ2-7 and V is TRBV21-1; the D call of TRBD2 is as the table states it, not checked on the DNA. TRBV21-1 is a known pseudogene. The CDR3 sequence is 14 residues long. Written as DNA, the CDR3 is TGTGCCAGCAGCAGAGGGACTAGCGGCGGGGAGCAGTACTTC. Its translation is CASSRGTSGGEQYF.

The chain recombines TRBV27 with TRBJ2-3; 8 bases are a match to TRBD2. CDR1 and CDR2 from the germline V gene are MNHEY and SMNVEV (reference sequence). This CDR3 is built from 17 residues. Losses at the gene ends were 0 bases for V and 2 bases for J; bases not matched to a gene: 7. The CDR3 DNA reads TGTGCCAGCAGTTTATCCACTAGCGGAACCTTCACAGATACGCAGTATTTT. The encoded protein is CASSLSTSGTFTDTQYF.

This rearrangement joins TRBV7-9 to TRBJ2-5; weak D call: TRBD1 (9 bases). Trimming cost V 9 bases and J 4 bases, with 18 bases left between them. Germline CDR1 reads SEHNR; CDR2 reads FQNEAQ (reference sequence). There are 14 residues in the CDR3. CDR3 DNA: TGTGCCAGTCGGGGGGGACAGGGAACAGAGACCCAGTACTTC. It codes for CASRGGQGTETQYF. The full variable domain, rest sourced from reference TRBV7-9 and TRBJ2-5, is DTGVSQNPRHKITKRGQNVTFRCDPISEHNRLYWYRQTLGQGPEFLTYFQNEAQLEKSRLLSDRFSAERPKGSFSTLEIQRTEQGDSAMYLCASRGGQGTETQYFGPGTRLLVL.

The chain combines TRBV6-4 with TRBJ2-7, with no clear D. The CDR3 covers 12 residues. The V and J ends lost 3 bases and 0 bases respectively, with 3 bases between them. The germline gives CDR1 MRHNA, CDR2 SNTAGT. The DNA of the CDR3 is TGTGCCAGCAGTGAGAGCTCCTACGAGCAGTACTTC. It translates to CASSESSYEQYF.

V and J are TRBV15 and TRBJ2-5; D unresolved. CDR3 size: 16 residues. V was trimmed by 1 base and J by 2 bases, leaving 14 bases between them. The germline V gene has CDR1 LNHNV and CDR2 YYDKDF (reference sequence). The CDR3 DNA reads TGTGCCACCAGCAGAGGCCCAGCAGCAGCGCAAGAGACCCAGTACTTC. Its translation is CATSRGPAAAQETQYF.

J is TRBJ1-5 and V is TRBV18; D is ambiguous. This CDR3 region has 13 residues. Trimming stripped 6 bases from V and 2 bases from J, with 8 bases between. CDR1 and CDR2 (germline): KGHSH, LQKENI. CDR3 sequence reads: CASSYEGNQPQHF. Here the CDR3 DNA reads TGTGCCAGCTCCTATGAGGGCAATCAGCCCCAGCATTTT.

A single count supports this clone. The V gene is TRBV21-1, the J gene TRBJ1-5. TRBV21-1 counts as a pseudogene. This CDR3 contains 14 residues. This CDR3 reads CASSTIEGGYAQHF. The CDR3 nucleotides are TGTGCCAGCAGCACTATTGAGGGCGGCTACGCCCAGCATTTT.

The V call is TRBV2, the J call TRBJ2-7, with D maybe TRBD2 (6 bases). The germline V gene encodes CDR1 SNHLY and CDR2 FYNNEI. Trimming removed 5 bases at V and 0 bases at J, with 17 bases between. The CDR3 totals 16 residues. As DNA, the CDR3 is TGTGCCAGCAGTATAAGAGGAGGGTCGAACTCCTACGAGCAGTACTTC. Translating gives CASSIRGGSNSYEQYF.

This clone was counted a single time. CDR3 DNA sequence: TGTGCCAGTAGCGCTGGACTAGCGGGAGGCGCCGGGGAGCTGTTTTTT. It yields the protein CASSAGLAGGAGELFF. The chain uses TRBV19 and TRBJ2-2; 14 positions agree with TRBD2. V was clipped by 6 bases and J by 6 bases; unmatched bases: 6. Germline-derived CDR1 and CDR2 are LNHDA and SQIVND (reference sequence). There are 16 residues in the CDR3.

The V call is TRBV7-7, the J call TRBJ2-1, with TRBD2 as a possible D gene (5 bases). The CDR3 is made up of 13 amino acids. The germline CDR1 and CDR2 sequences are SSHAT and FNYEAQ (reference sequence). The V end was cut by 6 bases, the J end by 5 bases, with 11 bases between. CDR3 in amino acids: CASSLREHNEQFF. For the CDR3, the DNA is TGTGCCAGCAGTCTCCGGGAACACAATGAGCAGTTCTTC.

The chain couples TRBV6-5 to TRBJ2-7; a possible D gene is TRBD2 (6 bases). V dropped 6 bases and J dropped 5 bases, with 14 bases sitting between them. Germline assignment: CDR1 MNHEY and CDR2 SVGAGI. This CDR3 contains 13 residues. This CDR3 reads CASSPTSLHEQYF. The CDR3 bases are TGTGCCAGCAGCCCGACTAGTCTCCACGAGCAGTACTTC.

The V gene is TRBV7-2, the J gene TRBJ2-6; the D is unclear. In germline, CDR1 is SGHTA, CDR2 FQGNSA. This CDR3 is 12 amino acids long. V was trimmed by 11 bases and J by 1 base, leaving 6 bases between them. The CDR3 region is CALNSGANVLTF. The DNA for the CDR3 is TGTGCCCTAAATTCTGGGGCCAACGTCCTGACTTTC.

DNA of the CDR3: TGTGCCTGGGTTCGGCAGGGGGTCACTGAAGCTTTCTTT. This sequence encodes CAWVRQGVTEAFF. The chain couples TRBV30 to TRBJ1-1; TRBD1 matches at 7 bases. The CDR3 contains 13 residues. The junction had 7 bases not matched to a gene; V was cut back by 5 bases and J by 4 bases. CDR1 and CDR2 from the germline V gene are GTSNPN and SVGIG (reference sequence).

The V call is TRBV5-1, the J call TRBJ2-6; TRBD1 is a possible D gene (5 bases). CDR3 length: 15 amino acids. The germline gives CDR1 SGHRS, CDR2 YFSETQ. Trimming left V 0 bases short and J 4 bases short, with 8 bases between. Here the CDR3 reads CASSLVQVGANVLTF. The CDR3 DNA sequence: TGCGCCAGCAGCTTGGTACAGGTGGGGGCCAACGTCCTGACTTTC.

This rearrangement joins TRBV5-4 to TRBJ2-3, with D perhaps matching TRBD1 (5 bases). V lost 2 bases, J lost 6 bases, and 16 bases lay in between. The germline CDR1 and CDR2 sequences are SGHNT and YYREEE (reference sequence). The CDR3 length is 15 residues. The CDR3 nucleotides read TGTGCCAGCAGCTTCTTTGCTTTAGGGGCGGATACGCAGTATTTT. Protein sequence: CASSFFALGADTQYF. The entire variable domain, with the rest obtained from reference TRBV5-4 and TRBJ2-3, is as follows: ETGVTQSPTHLIKTRGQQVTLRCSSQSGHNTVSWYQQALGQGPQFIFQYYREEENGRGNFPPRFSGLQFPNYSSELNVNALELDDSALYLCASSFFALGADTQYFGPGTRLTVL.

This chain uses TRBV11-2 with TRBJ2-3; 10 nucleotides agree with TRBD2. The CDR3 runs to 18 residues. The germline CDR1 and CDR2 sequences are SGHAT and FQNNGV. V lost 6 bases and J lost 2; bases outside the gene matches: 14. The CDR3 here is CASRGGGPSGRVTDTQYF. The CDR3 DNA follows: TGTGCCAGCAGAGGAGGAGGGCCTAGCGGGAGAGTCACAGATACGCAGTATTTT.

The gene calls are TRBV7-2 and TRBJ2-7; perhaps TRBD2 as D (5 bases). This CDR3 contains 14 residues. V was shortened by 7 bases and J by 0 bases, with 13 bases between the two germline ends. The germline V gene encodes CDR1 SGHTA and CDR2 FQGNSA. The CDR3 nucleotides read TGTGCCAGCACCAACCGGGGAGACTCCTACGAGCAGTACTTC. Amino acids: CASTNRGDSYEQYF.